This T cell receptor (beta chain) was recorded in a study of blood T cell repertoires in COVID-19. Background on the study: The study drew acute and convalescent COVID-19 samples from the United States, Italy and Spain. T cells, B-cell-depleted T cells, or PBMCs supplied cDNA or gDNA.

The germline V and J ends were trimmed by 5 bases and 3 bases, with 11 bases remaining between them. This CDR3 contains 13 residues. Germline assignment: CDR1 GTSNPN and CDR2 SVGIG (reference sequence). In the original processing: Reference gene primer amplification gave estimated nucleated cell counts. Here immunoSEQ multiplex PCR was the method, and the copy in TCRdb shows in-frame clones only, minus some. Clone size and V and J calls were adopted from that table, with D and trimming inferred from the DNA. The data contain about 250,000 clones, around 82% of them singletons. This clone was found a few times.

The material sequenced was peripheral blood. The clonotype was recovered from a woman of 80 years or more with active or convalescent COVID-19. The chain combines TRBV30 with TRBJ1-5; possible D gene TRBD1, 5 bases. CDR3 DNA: TGTGCCTGGGGGACGGGAGACAATCAGCCCCAGCATTTT. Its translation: CAWGTGDNQPQHF.